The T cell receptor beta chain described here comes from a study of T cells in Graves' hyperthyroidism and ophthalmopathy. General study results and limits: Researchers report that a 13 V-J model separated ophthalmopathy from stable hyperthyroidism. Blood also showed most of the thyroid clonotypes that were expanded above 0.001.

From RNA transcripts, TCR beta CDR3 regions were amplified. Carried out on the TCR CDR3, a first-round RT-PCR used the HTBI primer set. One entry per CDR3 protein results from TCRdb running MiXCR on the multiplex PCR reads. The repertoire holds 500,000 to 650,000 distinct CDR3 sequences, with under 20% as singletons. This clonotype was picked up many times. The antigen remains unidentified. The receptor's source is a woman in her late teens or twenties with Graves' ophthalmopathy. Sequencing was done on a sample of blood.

CDR3 DNA sequence: TGTGCCAGCAGCCTTGAGCGGACCAGCGGCGGGGAGCTGTTTTTT. This gives the protein CASSLERTSGGELFF. V and J are TRBV11-2 and TRBJ2-2; a possible D gene is TRBD2 (5 bases). Germline CDR1 and CDR2: SGHAT and FQNNGV. The CDR3 extends over 15 amino acids. V was trimmed by 5 bases and J by 7 bases, leaving 17 bases between them.